The present T cell receptor (beta chain) was sequenced within a study of cytomegalovirus exposure and HLA in healthy donors. PCR primers comprised 60 Vbeta and 13 Jbeta primers. Produced via immunoSEQ multiplex PCR; TCRdb's table is partial and in-frame only. The data contain approximately 110,000 clones, approximately 73% of them seen just once; the ten biggest clones take up 4.5% to 5%. CDR3 length: 15 residues. Trimming cost V 0 bases and J 6 bases, with 16 bases left between them. From germline, CDR1 is SGDLS and CDR2 YYNGEE. The sample consisted of PBMCs. This chain links TRBV9 with TRBJ2-7, with D perhaps TRBD1 (6 bases). This sequence originates from a man between 60 and 75 years old in good health and CMV-seropositive. CDR3 sequence reads: CASSVVRGTGPEQYF. DNA of the CDR3: TGTGCCAGCAGCGTAGTTCGGGGTACAGGGCCCGAGCAGTACTTC.